These 28 T cell receptor beta chains share one sample of origin, sequenced in a study of T cells after yellow fever vaccination. TCRdb re-called the 5' RACE reads with MiXCR, one entry per CDR3 protein. The sample has 27,000 or so distinct CDR3 sequences; 4.5% are singletons. The specimen comprised PBMCs, either bulk or a sorted T-cell subset (CD4+, CD8+, memory, or dextramer-sorted; not recorded which), sampled on the day of the yellow fever booster vaccination. The receptor source for this set is a man aged 18 to 30 who received the YFV17D yellow fever vaccine.

This clonotype was observed at least ten times. CDR3 DNA sequence: TGTGCCAGCAGCTTGCGGAACGGTCTGGCAAAAGAGACCCAGTACTTC. This sequence encodes CASSLRNGLAKETQYF. The V gene is TRBV7-2, the J gene TRBJ2-5, with no clear D. V lost 3 bases to trimming and J lost 3 bases, with 17 bases between them. The V gene's germline CDR1 is SGHTA and CDR2 FQGNSA. The CDR3 totals 16 residues.

This clonotype was detected ten times or more. The V gene is TRBV10-3, the J gene TRBJ2-2; D is tentatively TRBD1 or TRBD2 (5 bases each). Trimming took 7 bases from V and 6 from J, leaving 15 bases between them. The CDR3 covers 14 residues. The germline V gene encodes CDR1 ENHRY and CDR2 SYGVKD. CDR3 bases: TGTGCCATCACAGGGACCACATCTGCCGGGGAGCTGTTTTTT. The encoded protein is CAITGTTSAGELFF.

This clonotype was detected ten times or more. The V call is TRBV7-9, the J call TRBJ2-1, with TRBD2 matching over 9 bases. The V gene's germline CDR1 is SEHNR and CDR2 FQNEAQ (reference sequence). This CDR3 spans 15 amino acids. V lost 5 bases and J lost 2; bases outside the gene matches: 4. The CDR3 spells CASSMGTSPYNEQFF. The CDR3 bases are TGTGCCAGCAGCATGGGGACTAGCCCCTACAATGAGCAGTTCTTC.

The table lists this clonotype with many counts. J is TRBJ2-1 and V is TRBV7-6; 9 nucleotides match TRBD2. This CDR3 region has 15 residues. V lost 1 base and J lost 5; bases outside the gene matches: 3. Germline values: CDR1 SGHVS, CDR2 FNYEAQ. As DNA, the CDR3 is TGTGCCAGCAGCTTAGGACTAGCGGACAACAATGAGCAGTTCTTC. Encoded protein: CASSLGLADNNEQFF.

In its sample, this clonotype was seen many times. CDR3 nucleotide sequence: TGTGCCAGCAGTTTATCCGGGACATTGGATGGCTACACCTTC. Translation gives CASSLSGTLDGYTF. V usage is TRBV27 and J usage is TRBJ1-2, with D perhaps matching TRBD1 (6 bases). Trimming took off 0 bases at V and 6 bases at J, with 11 bases between the two ends. CDR1 is MNHEY, CDR2 SMNVEV, per germline (reference sequence). This CDR3 comprises 14 residues.

V gene TRBV5-1 combines with J gene TRBJ1-2; 9 bases map to TRBD1. The germline V gene encodes CDR1 SGHRS and CDR2 YFSETQ. V was clipped by 4 bases and J by 0 bases; unmatched bases: 4. CDR3 length: 15 residues. CDR3 loop: CASSLDRGANYGYTF. In DNA form, the CDR3 reads TGCGCCAGCAGCCTGGACAGGGGTGCTAACTATGGCTACACCTTC.

In its sample, this clonotype was seen many times. The chain carries TRBV9 and TRBJ1-1; no clear D gene. There are 14 residues in the CDR3. Germline CDR1 SGDLS, CDR2 YYNGEE. With 3 bases removed from V and 1 base from J, the gap between germline ends came to 10 bases. CDR3 region: CASSALRGNTEAFF. CDR3 nucleotides: TGTGCCAGCAGCGCCCTACGGGGGAACACTGAAGCTTTCTTT.

This clonotype was picked up many times. V and J are TRBV5-8 and TRBJ2-7; 11 bases are a match to TRBD1. Per germline, CDR1 SGHTS and CDR2 YDEGEE. CDR3 length: 15 residues. V lost 3 bases to trimming and J lost 3 bases; unmatched junction nucleotides: 5. DNA of the CDR3: TGTGCCAGCAGCTCCCGGGACAGGGGGGTCTACGAGCAGTACGTC. This sequence encodes CASSSRDRGVYEQYV.

This chain connects TRBV18 to TRBJ2-5, with D unresolved. In germline, CDR1 is KGHSH, CDR2 LQKENI. V gave up 8 bases and J gave up 5 bases, with 12 bases separating them. The CDR3 consists of 12 residues. CDR3 bases: TGTGCCAGCCGGGTGGGTACGGAGACCCAGTACTTC. Translation: CASRVGTETQYF. The full variable domain, its missing parts supplied by reference TRBV18 and TRBJ2-5, is NAGVMQNPRHLVRRRGQEARLRCSPMKGHSHVYWYRQLPEEGLKFMVYLQKENIIDESGMPKERFSAEFPKEGPSILRIQQVVRGDSAAYFCASRVGTETQYFGPGTRLLVL.

This clonotype was recorded a few times. The V and J genes are TRBV5-4 and TRBJ2-5; D gene ambiguous. Germline loops: CDR1 SGHNT, CDR2 YYREEE (reference sequence). Trimming pared 0 bases from V and 5 bases from J, leaving 8 bases between. The length of the CDR3 is 13 residues. The CDR3 here is CASSLEEKETQYF. The CDR3 DNA follows: TGTGCCAGCAGCTTGGAGGAGAAGGAGACCCAGTACTTC.

This clonotype has ten or more counts. This chain joins TRBV20-1 and TRBJ2-5; 13 bases agree with TRBD2. CDR1 is DFQATT and CDR2 is SNEGSKA in the germline V gene (reference sequence). V dropped 1 base and J dropped 5; count of bases not matched to a gene: 7. This CDR3 contains 16 residues. CDR3 protein: CSARGKLAGGPETQYF. The CDR3 nucleotides read TGCAGTGCTAGAGGAAAACTAGCGGGGGGGCCCGAGACCCAGTACTTC.

This clonotype showed up many times. The rearrangement links TRBV4-1 to TRBJ2-3; a weak D match, TRBD2 (5 bases). Germline V gene data show CDR1 as MGHRA and CDR2 as YSYEKL. This CDR3 has 17 residues. Trimming cost V 0 bases and J 2 bases, with 15 bases left between them. CDR3 in DNA: TGCGCCAGCAGCCAAGATCGATTAGCGACAAACACAGATACGCAGTATTTT. Amino acids: CASSQDRLATNTDTQYF.

This clonotype came up a few times. The DNA for the CDR3 is TGTGCCAGCAGGAACCAGGAAGGGGTCGTCCCAGATACGCAGTATTTT. As protein: CASRNQEGVVPDTQYF. The V call is TRBV7-2, the J call TRBJ2-3; D may be TRBD1 (5 bases). Trimming removed 6 bases from V and 4 bases from J, with 20 bases in between. Germline CDR1 SGHTA, CDR2 FQGNSA. This CDR3 has 16 amino acids.

There are a few counts of this clonotype. One junction end does not reproduce the germline sequence, and a read error may be involved. The chain employs TRBV7-7 and TRBJ1-4; D unresolved. Germline CDR1 and CDR2: SSHAT and FNYEAQ (reference sequence). The CDR3 totals 15 residues. The CDR3 DNA is TGTGCTAGCAGCAGGACGACCGGTACTAATGAAAAACTGTTTTTT. Protein sequence: CASSRTTGTNEKLFF.

This clonotype was seen at least ten times. An end of the junction does not agree with germline; a read error may underlie this. The rearrangement joins TRBV20-1 to TRBJ2-7; D unclear. Germline V lookup: CDR1 DFQATT, CDR2 SNEGSKA (reference sequence). This CDR3 region has 14 residues. DNA of the CDR3: TGCAGTTCTAGGGTTCCCGGTGTGGCCCGCGAGCAGTACTTC. Translation: CSSRVPGVAREQYF.

The sample holds many counts of this clonotype. The chain has TRBV6-6 and TRBJ2-5; D is possibly TRBD1 (6 bases). In germline, CDR1 is MNHNY, CDR2 SVGAGI (reference sequence). Trimming cost V 0 bases and J 7 bases, with 27 bases left between them. This CDR3 spans 19 amino acids. DNA for the CDR3: TGTGCCAGCAGTTACTCGTTAAGTGCTTCTTCAGGGGCGATACGGACCCAGTACTTC. Protein product: CASSYSLSASSGAIRTQYF.

The table lists this clonotype with many counts. This chain joins TRBV15 and TRBJ2-2, with D unresolved. The CDR3 is made up of 16 amino acids. The V end was cut by 1 base, the J end by 0 bases, with 9 bases between. CDR1 is LNHNV, CDR2 YYDKDF, per germline (reference sequence). The CDR3 DNA reads as TGTGCCACCAGCAGAGTTTACGGTGCGAACACCGGGGAGCTGTTTTTT. It yields the protein CATSRVYGANTGELFF.

This clonotype came up many times. The chain is built from TRBV6-2 or TRBV6-3 and TRBJ2-5, with TRBD2 matching 11 bases. With 5 bases clipped from V and 1 base from J, the junction kept 9 bases outside the gene matches. The germline CDR1 and CDR2 sequences are MNHEY and SVGEGT. CDR3 length equals 17 residues. The CDR3 DNA is TGTGCCAGCAGTCAACGACTAGCGGGGACCCCCCAAGAGACCCAGTACTTC. This encodes CASSQRLAGTPQETQYF.

This clonotype was seen ten or more times. In DNA form, the CDR3 reads TGTGCCACCAGCAGAGATCAGGGATACATTCAGTACTTC. It encodes CATSRDQGYIQYF. The chain couples TRBV15 to TRBJ2-4; tentatively, D is TRBD1 (5 bases). The V gene lost 0 bases and the J gene lost 8 bases, with 8 bases spanning the gap. Germline-derived CDR1 and CDR2 are LNHNV and YYDKDF (reference sequence). The CDR3 has 13 residues.

At least ten counts were recorded for this clonotype. This chain uses TRBV4-3 with TRBJ2-5; D remains unclear. Trimming took off 0 bases at V and 6 bases at J, with 8 bases between the two ends. In germline, CDR1 is LGHNA, CDR2 YSLEER. CDR3 size: 13 residues. Here the CDR3 reads CASSQEQGKTQYF. The DNA for the CDR3 is TGCGCCAGCAGCCAAGAACAAGGCAAGACCCAGTACTTC.

There are many counts of this clonotype. This chain connects TRBV5-1 to TRBJ1-5; TRBD1 matches 8 bases. The CDR3 extends over 15 amino acids. The V gene's germline CDR1 is SGHRS and CDR2 YFSETQ. After removal of 4 bases from V and 2 bases from J, the junction contained 5 bases not matched to a gene. The CDR3 nucleotides read TGCGCCAGCAGCCCTGGACAGGGCGGCAATCAGCCCCAGCATTTT. Amino acid sequence: CASSPGQGGNQPQHF.

This clonotype has ten or more counts. V is TRBV9 and J is TRBJ2-3; 11 bases are shared with TRBD2. From germline, CDR1 is SGDLS and CDR2 YYNGEE. The CDR3 has 17 residues. The J segment lost 6 bases and the V segment lost 0 bases, leaving 9 bases of the junction unmatched. The CDR3 reads CASSVDHGLAGGDTQYF. The CDR3 DNA follows: TGTGCCAGCAGCGTAGATCATGGGCTAGCGGGGGGTGATACGCAGTATTTT.

This clonotype was detected ten times or more. This chain joins TRBV5-1 and TRBJ2-3; TRBD2 agrees at 13 bases. This CDR3 is 17 amino acids long. J was trimmed by 5 bases and V by 2 bases; bases with no gene match: 8. CDR1 SGHRS and CDR2 YFSETQ come from the germline V gene. CDR3 nucleotide sequence: TGCGCCAGCAGCTTAATGACTAGCGGGGGGAATGGAGATACGCAGTATTTT. Its translation is CASSLMTSGGNGDTQYF.

This clonotype has ten or more counts. V usage is TRBV20-1 and J usage is TRBJ1-2; 9 bases agree with TRBD1. The CDR3 contains 14 residues. CDR1 is DFQATT, CDR2 SNEGSKA, per germline (reference sequence). V lost 0 bases, J lost 5 bases, and 4 bases stayed unmatched. Here the CDR3 DNA reads TGCAGTGCTAGAGACCCGGACAGGGGTTATGGCTACACCTTC. It translates to CSARDPDRGYGYTF.

This clonotype came up many times. The chain has TRBV2 and TRBJ1-5, with a possible D match to TRBD1 (6 bases). The V end lost 5 bases, the J end lost 5 bases, and 13 bases lay between the germline ends. This CDR3 is built from 14 residues. CDR1 is SNHLY, CDR2 FYNNEI, per germline. CDR3 sequence: CASSFTGIYQPQHF. The DNA for the CDR3 is TGTGCCAGCAGTTTTACAGGGATATATCAGCCCCAGCATTTT.

This clonotype was counted at least ten times. The chain employs TRBV12-3 or TRBV12-4 and TRBJ1-2; D is unclear. V gave up 3 bases and J gave up 2 bases, with 7 bases separating them. This CDR3 is 13 amino acids long. In DNA, the CDR3 is TGTGCCAGCAGTTTTCAGGCCAACTATGGCTACACCTTC. Residues: CASSFQANYGYTF.

This clonotype has at least ten counts. The gene calls are TRBV29-1 and TRBJ2-3; 9 bases fit TRBD2. This CDR3 is built from 13 residues. The trim removed 7 bases at V and 7 bases at J, leaving 9 bases unmatched. The germline gives CDR1 SQVTM, CDR2 ANQGSEA. In nucleotides, the CDR3 is TGCAGCGCATGGGGACTAGCCCCTAATACGCAGTATTTT. It translates to CSAWGLAPNTQYF.

This clonotype was counted at least ten times. The CDR3 is CASSFLSRDGEKLFF. The CDR3 bases are TGTGCCAGCAGCTTCTTATCCAGGGACGGTGAAAAACTGTTTTTT. The chain is built from TRBV5-6 and TRBJ1-4; perhaps TRBD1 as D (5 bases). The CDR3 is 15 residues long. Between the trimmed V and J ends, which lost 2 bases and 7 bases, there was a span of 15 bases. Germline V gene lookup returns CDR1 SGHDT and CDR2 YYEEEE.